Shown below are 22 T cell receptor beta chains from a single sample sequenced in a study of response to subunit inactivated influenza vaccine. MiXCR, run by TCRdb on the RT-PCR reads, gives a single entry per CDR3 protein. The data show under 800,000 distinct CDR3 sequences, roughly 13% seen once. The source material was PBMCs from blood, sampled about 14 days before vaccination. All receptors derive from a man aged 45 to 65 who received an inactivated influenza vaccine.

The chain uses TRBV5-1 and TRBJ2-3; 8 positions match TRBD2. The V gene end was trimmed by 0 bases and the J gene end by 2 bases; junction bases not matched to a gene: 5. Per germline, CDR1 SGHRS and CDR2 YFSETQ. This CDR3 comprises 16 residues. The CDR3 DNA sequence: TGCGCCAGCAGCTTGGGCGGTAGCGGGACCACAGATACGCAGTATTTT. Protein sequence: CASSLGGSGTTDTQYF.

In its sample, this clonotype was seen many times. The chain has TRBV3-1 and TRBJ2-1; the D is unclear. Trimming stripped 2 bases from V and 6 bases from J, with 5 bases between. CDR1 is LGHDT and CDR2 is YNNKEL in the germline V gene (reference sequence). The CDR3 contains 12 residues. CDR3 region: CASSQQFNEQFF. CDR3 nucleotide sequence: TGTGCCAGCAGCCAACAGTTCAATGAGCAGTTCTTC.

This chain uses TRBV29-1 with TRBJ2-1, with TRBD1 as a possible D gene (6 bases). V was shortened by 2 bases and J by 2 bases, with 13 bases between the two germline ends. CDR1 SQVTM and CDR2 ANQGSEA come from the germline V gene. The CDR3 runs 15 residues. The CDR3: CSVEKPGVAYNEQFF. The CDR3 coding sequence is TGCAGCGTTGAAAAACCAGGGGTCGCCTACAATGAGCAGTTCTTC.

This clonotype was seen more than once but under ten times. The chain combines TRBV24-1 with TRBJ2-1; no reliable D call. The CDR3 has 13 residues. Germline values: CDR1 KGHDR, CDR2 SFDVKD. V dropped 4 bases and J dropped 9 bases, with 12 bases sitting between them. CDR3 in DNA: TGTGCCACCAGTGACCTGGTCGGTATTGAGCAGTTCTTC. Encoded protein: CATSDLVGIEQFF.

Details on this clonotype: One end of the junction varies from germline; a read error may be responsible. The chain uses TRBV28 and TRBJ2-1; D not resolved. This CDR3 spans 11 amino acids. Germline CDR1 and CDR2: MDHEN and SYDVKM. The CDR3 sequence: CASGLVDEQFF. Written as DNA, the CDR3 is TGTGCCAGCGGTTTGGTCGATGAGCAGTTCTTC. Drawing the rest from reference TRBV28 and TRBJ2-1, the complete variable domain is DVKVTQSSRYLVKRTGEKVFLECVQDMDHENMFWYRQDPGLGLRLIYFSYDVKMKEKGDIPEGYSVSREKKERFSLILESASTNQTSMYLCASGLVDEQFFGPGTRLTVL.

The CDR3 protein is CSFEGPGPTGYEQFF. The CDR3, as DNA: TGCAGCTTCGAAGGCCCGGGGCCAACAGGGTATGAGCAGTTCTTC. The rearrangement links TRBV29-1 to TRBJ2-1, with D possibly matching TRBD1 (6 bases). Germline lookup yields CDR1 SQVTM and CDR2 ANQGSEA. Trimming pared 8 bases from V and 8 bases from J, leaving 25 bases between. The CDR3 loop spans 15 amino acids.

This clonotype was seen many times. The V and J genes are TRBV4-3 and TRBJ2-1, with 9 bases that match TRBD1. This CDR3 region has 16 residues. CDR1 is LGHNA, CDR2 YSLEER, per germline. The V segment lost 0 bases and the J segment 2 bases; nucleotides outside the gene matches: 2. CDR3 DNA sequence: TGCGCCAGCAGCCAAGATGGGACAGGGCCCTACAATGAGCAGTTCTTC. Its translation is CASSQDGTGPYNEQFF.

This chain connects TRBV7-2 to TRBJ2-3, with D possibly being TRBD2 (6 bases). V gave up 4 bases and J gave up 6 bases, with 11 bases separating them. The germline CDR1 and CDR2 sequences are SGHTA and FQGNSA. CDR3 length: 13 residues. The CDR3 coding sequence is TGTGCCAGCAGCTCCCGCGGGGAGGATACGCAGTATTTT. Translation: CASSSRGEDTQYF.

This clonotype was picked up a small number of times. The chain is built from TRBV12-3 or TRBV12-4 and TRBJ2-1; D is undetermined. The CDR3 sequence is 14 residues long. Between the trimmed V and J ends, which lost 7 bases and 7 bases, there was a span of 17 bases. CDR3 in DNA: TGTGCCAGCAAACCCCGAGACCCGAGGAATGAGCAGTTCTTC. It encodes CASKPRDPRNEQFF.

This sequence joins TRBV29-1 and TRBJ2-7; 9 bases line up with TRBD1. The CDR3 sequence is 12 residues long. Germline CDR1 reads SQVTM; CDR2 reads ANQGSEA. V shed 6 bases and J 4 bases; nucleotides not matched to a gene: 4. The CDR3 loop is CSVRTGAYEQYF. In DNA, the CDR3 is TGCAGCGTCAGGACAGGGGCATACGAGCAGTACTTC.

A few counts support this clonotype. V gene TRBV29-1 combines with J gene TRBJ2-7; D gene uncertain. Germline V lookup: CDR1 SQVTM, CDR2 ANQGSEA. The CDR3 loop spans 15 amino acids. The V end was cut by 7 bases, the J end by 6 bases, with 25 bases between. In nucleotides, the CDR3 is TGCAGCGCCCTACCAACCTCGGGTCCCTTGTCCGAGCAGTACTTC. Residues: CSALPTSGPLSEQYF.

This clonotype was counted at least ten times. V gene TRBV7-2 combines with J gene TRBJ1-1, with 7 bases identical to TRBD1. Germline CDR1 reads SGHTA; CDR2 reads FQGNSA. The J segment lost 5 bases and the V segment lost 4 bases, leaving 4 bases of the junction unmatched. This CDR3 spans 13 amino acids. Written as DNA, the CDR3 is TGTGCCAGCAGCTCGGGACAGTTAACTGAAGCTTTCTTT. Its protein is CASSSGQLTEAFF.

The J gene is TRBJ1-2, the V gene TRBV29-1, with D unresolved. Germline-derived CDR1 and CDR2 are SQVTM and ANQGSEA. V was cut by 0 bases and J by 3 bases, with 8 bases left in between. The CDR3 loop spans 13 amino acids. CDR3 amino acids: CSVEDYLDYGYTF. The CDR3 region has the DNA TGCAGCGTTGAAGACTACCTAGACTATGGCTACACCTTC.

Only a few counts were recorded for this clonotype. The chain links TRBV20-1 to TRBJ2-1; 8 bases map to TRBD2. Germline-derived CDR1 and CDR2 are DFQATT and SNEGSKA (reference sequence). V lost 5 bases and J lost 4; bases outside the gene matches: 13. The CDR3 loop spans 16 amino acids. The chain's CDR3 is CSALETGRAGYNEQFF. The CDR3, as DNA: TGCAGTGCTTTAGAAACCGGGAGGGCCGGATACAATGAGCAGTTCTTC.

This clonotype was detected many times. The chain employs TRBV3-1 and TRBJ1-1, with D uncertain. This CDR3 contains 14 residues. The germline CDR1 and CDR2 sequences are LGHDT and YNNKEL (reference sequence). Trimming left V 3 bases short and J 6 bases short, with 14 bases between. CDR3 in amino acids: CASSQPGSASEAFF. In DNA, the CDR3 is TGTGCCAGCAGCCAGCCTGGGTCGGCGTCTGAAGCTTTCTTT.

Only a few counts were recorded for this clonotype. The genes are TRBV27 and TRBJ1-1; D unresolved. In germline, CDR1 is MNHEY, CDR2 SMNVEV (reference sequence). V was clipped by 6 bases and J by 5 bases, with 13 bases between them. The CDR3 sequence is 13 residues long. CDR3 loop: CASRVADRTEAFF. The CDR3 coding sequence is TGTGCCAGCAGGGTGGCTGATCGAACTGAAGCTTTCTTT.

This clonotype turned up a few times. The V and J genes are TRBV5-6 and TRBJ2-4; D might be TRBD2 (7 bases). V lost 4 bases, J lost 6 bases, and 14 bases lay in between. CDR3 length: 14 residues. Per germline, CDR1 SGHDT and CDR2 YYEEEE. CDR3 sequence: CASSGGGRGNIQYF. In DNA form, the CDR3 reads TGTGCCAGCAGCGGGGGGGGCAGGGGAAACATTCAGTACTTC.

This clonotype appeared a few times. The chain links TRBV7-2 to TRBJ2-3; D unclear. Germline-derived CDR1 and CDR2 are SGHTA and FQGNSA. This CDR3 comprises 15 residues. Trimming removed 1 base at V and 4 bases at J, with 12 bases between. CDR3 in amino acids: CASSLGTYGADTQYF. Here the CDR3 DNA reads TGTGCCAGCAGCTTAGGGACCTATGGTGCAGATACGCAGTATTTT.

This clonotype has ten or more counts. CDR3 DNA: TGCAGTGCTAGAGATGCTCAGGGAAAACTGTACGAGCAGTACTTC. Amino acids: CSARDAQGKLYEQYF. The chain has TRBV20-1 and TRBJ2-7; possibly TRBD1 for D (5 bases). Trimming removed 0 bases from V and 4 bases from J, with 16 bases in between. The germline CDR1 and CDR2 sequences are DFQATT and SNEGSKA (reference sequence). This CDR3 comprises 15 residues.

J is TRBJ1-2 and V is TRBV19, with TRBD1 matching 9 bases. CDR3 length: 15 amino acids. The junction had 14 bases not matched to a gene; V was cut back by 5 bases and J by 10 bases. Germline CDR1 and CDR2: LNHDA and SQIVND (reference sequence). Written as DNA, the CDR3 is TGTGCCAGTAGTTGGGACAGGGCCCACCTTTGGTCCTACACCTTC. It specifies CASSWDRAHLWSYTF.

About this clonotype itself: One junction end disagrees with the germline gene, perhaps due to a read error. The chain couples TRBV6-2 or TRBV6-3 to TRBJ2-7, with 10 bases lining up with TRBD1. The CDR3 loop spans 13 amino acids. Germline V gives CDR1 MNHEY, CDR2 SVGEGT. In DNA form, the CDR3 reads TGTGCCACCAGTCCCGGGACAGGGGTCGAGCAGTACTTC. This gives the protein CATSPGTGVEQYF.

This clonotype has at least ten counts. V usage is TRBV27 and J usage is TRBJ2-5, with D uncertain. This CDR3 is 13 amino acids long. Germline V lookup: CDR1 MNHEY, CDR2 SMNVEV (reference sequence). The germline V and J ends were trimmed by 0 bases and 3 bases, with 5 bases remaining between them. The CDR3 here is CASSLSVEETQYF. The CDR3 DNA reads TGTGCCAGCAGTTTATCGGTGGAAGAGACCCAGTACTTC.